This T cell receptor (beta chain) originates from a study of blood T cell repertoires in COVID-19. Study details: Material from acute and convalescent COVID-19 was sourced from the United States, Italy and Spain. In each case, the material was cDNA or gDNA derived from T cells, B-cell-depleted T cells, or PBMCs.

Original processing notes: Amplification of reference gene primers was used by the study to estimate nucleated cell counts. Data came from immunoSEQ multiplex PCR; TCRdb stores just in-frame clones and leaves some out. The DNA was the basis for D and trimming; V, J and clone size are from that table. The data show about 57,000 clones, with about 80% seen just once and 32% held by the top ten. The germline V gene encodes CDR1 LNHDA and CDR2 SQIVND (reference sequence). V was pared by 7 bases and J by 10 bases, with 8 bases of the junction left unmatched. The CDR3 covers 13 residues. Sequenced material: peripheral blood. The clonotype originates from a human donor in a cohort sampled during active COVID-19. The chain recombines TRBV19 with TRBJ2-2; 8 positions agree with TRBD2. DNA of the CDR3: TGTGCCAGTAAACGGGAGGGCCGAGCGGAGCTGTTTTTT. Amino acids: CASKREGRAELFF.